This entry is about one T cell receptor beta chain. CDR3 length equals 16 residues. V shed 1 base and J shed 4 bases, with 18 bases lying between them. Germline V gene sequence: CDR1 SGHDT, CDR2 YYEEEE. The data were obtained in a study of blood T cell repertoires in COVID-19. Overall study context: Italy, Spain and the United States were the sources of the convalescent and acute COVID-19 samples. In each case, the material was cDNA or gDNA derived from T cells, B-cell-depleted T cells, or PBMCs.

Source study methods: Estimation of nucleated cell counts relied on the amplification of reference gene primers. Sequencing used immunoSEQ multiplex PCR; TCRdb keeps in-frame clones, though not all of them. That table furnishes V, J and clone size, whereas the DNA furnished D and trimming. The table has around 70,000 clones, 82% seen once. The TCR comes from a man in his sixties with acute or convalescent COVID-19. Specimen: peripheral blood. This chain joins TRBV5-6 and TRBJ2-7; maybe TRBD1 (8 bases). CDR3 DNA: TGTGCCAGCAGCTTGCTCCACGACAGGGGAGGGTACGAGCAGTACTTC. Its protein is CASSLLHDRGGYEQYF.